This is a list of T cell receptor beta chains from one sample in a study of OX40 agonist ivuxolimab in advanced cancers. Profiling relied on immunoSEQ multiplex PCR, and the TCRdb table lists in-frame clones only, not all of them. The table records tens of thousands of clones, 85% to 90% of them present only once. Sequenced material: CD4+ or CD8+ T cells sorted from blood, taken in a trial of the OX40 agonist ivuxolimab. These receptors all come from an adult with an advanced solid tumor such as melanoma, head and neck, liver or kidney cancer. CDR3s include the opening cysteine and the closing phenylalanine or tryptophan. D genes are given only for firm matches. Clone size is shown for a subset of rows, as once, few, many or a class of expanded clone.

J gene: TRBJ1-6; V gene: TRBV7-2; clone size: NA; D gene: NA; CDR3 DNA: TGTGCCAGCAGCTCCGGAATGGCTCTCCACTTT; CDR3 protein: CASSSGMALHF
J gene: TRBJ2-7; V gene: TRBV6-5; clone size: NA; D gene: NA; CDR3 DNA: TGTGCCAGCACCAAACTAGAAGGCACCTACGAGCAGTACTTC; CDR3 protein: CASTKLEGTYEQYF
J gene: TRBJ2-5; V gene: TRBV25-1; clone size: NA; D gene: NA; CDR3 DNA: TGTGCCAGCAGTGAAGGAGGCAGTGCAGAGACCCAGTACTTC; CDR3 protein: CASSEGGSAETQYF
J gene: TRBJ1-6; V gene: TRBV5-1; clone size: NA; D gene: NA; CDR3 DNA: TGCGCCAGCAGCCAAACATCGGGGCCCGCTTCACCCCTCCACTTT; CDR3 protein: CASSQTSGPASPLHF
J gene: TRBJ2-1; V gene: TRBV25-1; clone size: NA; D gene: TRBD1; CDR3 DNA: TGTGCCAGCAGTGTTCAGGGGGAGTTGGTCGATGAGCAGTTCTTC; CDR3 protein: CASSVQGELVDEQFF
J gene: TRBJ1-4; V gene: TRBV2; clone size: NA; D gene: NA; CDR3 DNA: TGTGCCAGCAGTTGGGCCTGGGCTAATGAAAAACTGTTTTTT; CDR3 protein: CASSWAWANEKLFF
J gene: TRBJ1-1; V gene: TRBV6-1; clone size: NA; D gene: NA; CDR3 DNA: TGTGCCAGCAGTGAAGCGAAAAGTCTCGGCAACACTGAAGCTTTCTTT; CDR3 protein: CASSEAKSLGNTEAFF
J gene: TRBJ1-6; V gene: TRBV27; clone size: NA; D gene: NA; CDR3 DNA: TGTGCCAGCAGTGATCATAGCCGCGTTTCACCCCTCCACTTT; CDR3 protein: CASSDHSRVSPLHF
J gene: TRBJ1-4; V gene: TRBV7-2; clone size: NA; D gene: NA; CDR3 DNA: TGTGCCAGCAGCTTTGCGGGCCCGCCTTTGGAAAAACTGTTTTTT; CDR3 protein: CASSFAGPPLEKLFF
J gene: TRBJ1-6; V gene: TRBV18; clone size: NA; D gene: TRBD1; CDR3 DNA: TGTGCCAGCTCACCACCTGCAGGGGGTATGACACCCCTCCACTTT; CDR3 protein: CASSPPAGGMTPLHF
J gene: TRBJ2-7; V gene: TRBV14; clone size: NA; D gene: TRBD1; CDR3 DNA: TGTGCCAGCAGCCAAGTTCTGGGACAGCTCTTCTACGAGCAGTACTTC; CDR3 protein: CASSQVLGQLFYEQYF
J gene: TRBJ1-2; V gene: TRBV11-2; clone size: NA; D gene: TRBD1; CDR3 DNA: TGTGCCAGCAGCTTCAAGACAGGGACGACCTATGGCTACACCTTC; CDR3 protein: CASSFKTGTTYGYTF
J gene: TRBJ1-5; V gene: TRBV6-5; clone size: once; D gene: TRBD1; CDR3 DNA: TGTGCCAGCAGGCCAACAGGGGGCGGACAGCCCCAGCATTTT; CDR3 protein: CASRPTGGGQPQHF
J gene: TRBJ1-5; V gene: TRBV19; clone size: NA; D gene: NA; CDR3 DNA: TGTGCCAGTATTGGAGGGCAGGCCGCGATCGAGCCCCAGCATTTT; CDR3 protein: CASIGGQAAIEPQHF
J gene: TRBJ1-1; V gene: TRBV7-9; clone size: NA; D gene: NA; CDR3 DNA: TGTGCCAGCAGCGAGCGGGACGCTGAAGCTTTCTTT; CDR3 protein: CASSERDAEAFF
J gene: TRBJ2-7; V gene: TRBV18; clone size: once; D gene: NA; CDR3 DNA: TGTGCCAGCTCACCACCGTTCAGGGGCGCACACGAGCAGTACTTC; CDR3 protein: CASSPPFRGAHEQYF
J gene: TRBJ1-1; V gene: TRBV14; clone size: NA; D gene: NA; CDR3 DNA: TGTGCCACCGCAAGGACGACAGTGAACACTGAAGCTTTCTTT; CDR3 protein: CATARTTVNTEAFF
J gene: TRBJ2-5; V gene: TRBV18; clone size: NA; D gene: NA; CDR3 DNA: TGTGCCAGCTCAGCGCCTACGTGGACCCAGTACTTC; CDR3 protein: CASSAPTWTQYF
J gene: TRBJ2-1; V gene: TRBV6-1; clone size: NA; D gene: NA; CDR3 DNA: TGTGCCAGCAGAAGGCAGTGGGGATCCTACAATGAGCAGTTCTTC; CDR3 protein: CASRRQWGSYNEQFF
J gene: TRBJ1-1; V gene: TRBV28; clone size: NA; D gene: TRBD1; CDR3 DNA: TGTGCCAGCAGCTCTGACAGGGGGGTTTCGGTGAGGGGCACTGAAGCTTTCTTT; CDR3 protein: CASSSDRGVSVRGTEAFF
J gene: TRBJ2-2; V gene: TRBV27; clone size: NA; D gene: NA; CDR3 DNA: TGTGCCAGCAGTTTTAGAGAGAACACCGGGGAGCTGTTTTTT; CDR3 protein: CASSFRENTGELFF
J gene: TRBJ1-6; V gene: TRBV7-8; clone size: medium-sized; D gene: TRBD1; CDR3 DNA: TGTGCCAGCAGCCCCCGGACAGGGTATAATTCACCCCTCCACTTT; CDR3 protein: CASSPRTGYNSPLHF
J gene: TRBJ2-7; V gene: TRBV28; clone size: NA; D gene: TRBD1; CDR3 DNA: TGTGCCAGCAGGCCCGGACAGGGGGCTCTCTACGAGCAGTACTTC; CDR3 protein: CASRPGQGALYEQYF
J gene: TRBJ1-1; V gene: TRBV7-9; clone size: NA; D gene: NA; CDR3 DNA: TGTGCCAGCAGCTTAGCAGGGGTGAACACTGAAGCTTTCTTT; CDR3 protein: CASSLAGVNTEAFF
J gene: TRBJ2-2; V gene: TRBV2; clone size: NA; D gene: TRBD1; CDR3 DNA: TGTGCCAGCAGATTCGGGACAGGGAATACCGGGGAGCTGTTTTTT; CDR3 protein: CASRFGTGNTGELFF
J gene: TRBJ1-2; V gene: TRBV7-2; clone size: NA; D gene: NA; CDR3 DNA: TGTGCCAGCAGCTTAGTTACTTCGGACGGTGGCTACACCTTC; CDR3 protein: CASSLVTSDGGYTF
J gene: TRBJ2-7; V gene: TRBV28; clone size: once; D gene: NA; CDR3 DNA: TGTGCCAGCAGTACCCTAGGGGGGGCGGTTTACGAGCAGTACTTC; CDR3 protein: CASSTLGGAVYEQYF
J gene: TRBJ2-6; V gene: TRBV7-2; clone size: NA; D gene: NA; CDR3 DNA: TGTGCCAGCAGCCTACAGGGTCCTGGGGCCAACGTCCTGACTTTC; CDR3 protein: CASSLQGPGANVLTF
J gene: TRBJ2-3; V gene: TRBV15; clone size: NA; D gene: NA; CDR3 DNA: TGTGCCACCAGCAGAGATGTGCAGGGTAGCACAGATACGCAGTATTTT; CDR3 protein: CATSRDVQGSTDTQYF